One and the same sample provided the 8 T cell receptor beta chains below, sequenced in a study of blood T cell repertoires in COVID-19. Clones were sequenced by immunoSEQ multiplex PCR, and TCRdb holds only the in-frame ones, with some missing. The repertoire holds approximately 300,000 clones, with 89% as singletons. Sequenced sample: PBMCs or T cells enriched from blood (not recorded which). These receptors originate from a man aged 60 to 75 who had recovered from COVID-19.

This chain links TRBV25-1 with TRBJ1-1; D is perhaps TRBD1 (5 bases). This CDR3 comprises 13 residues. From germline, CDR1 is MGHDK and CDR2 SYGVNS. V was pared by 10 bases and J by 7 bases, with 19 bases between. CDR3 coding DNA: TGTGCCACCCCAGAAGGGGCCCCACATGAAGCTTTCTTT. It is translated as CATPEGAPHEAFF.

V and J are TRBV30 and TRBJ2-3; D not resolved. This CDR3 is built from 12 residues. V was pared by 2 bases and J by 2 bases, with 5 bases between. Germline V gene sequence: CDR1 GTSNPN, CDR2 SVGIG (reference sequence). The DNA of the CDR3 is TGTGCCTGGAGTTCAAACACAGATACGCAGTATTTT. Translated: CAWSSNTDTQYF.

This sequence joins TRBV11-2 and TRBJ2-1; 8 bases agree with TRBD2. Germline V lookup: CDR1 SGHAT, CDR2 FQNNGV. V shed 3 bases and J 4 bases; nucleotides not matched to a gene: 8. This CDR3 is built from 16 residues. CDR3 residues: CASSFMGTSSYNEQFF. CDR3 nucleotide sequence: TGTGCCAGCAGCTTTATGGGGACTAGTTCTTACAATGAGCAGTTCTTC.

The chain employs TRBV28 and TRBJ1-2; 10 bases are shared with TRBD1. Looked up from germline, CDR1 is MDHEN and CDR2 is SYDVKM. The length of the CDR3 is 15 residues. Trimming at V came to 2 bases and at J to 3 bases, leaving 3 bases not matched to a gene. The DNA for the CDR3 is TGTGCCAGCAGTTTACCTGGACAGGGGGACTATGGCTACACCTTC. Translated, it gives CASSLPGQGDYGYTF.

CDR3 DNA sequence: TGTGCCAGCAGTTCGGGCAGGGGGCGAGGGGCCAAAAACATTCAGTACTTC. Translation gives CASSSGRGRGAKNIQYF. V and J are TRBV27 and TRBJ2-4; 8 bases align to TRBD1. The CDR3 totals 17 residues. Germline V gene data show CDR1 as MNHEY and CDR2 as SMNVEV (reference sequence). J gave up 1 base and V 4 bases, and 9 bases lay outside the gene matches.

The chain employs TRBV2 and TRBJ1-1; TRBD1 aligns across 9 bases. CDR3 size: 15 residues. The ends lost 6 bases at V and 6 bases at J; junction bases unmatched: 11. Germline values: CDR1 SNHLY, CDR2 FYNNEI. The CDR3, as DNA: TGTGCCAGCAGATTTCGGGACAGGGATTACGCTGAAGCTTTCTTT. Protein product: CASRFRDRDYAEAFF.

The rearrangement links TRBV2 to TRBJ1-4; the match to TRBD1 covers 10 bases. The J segment lost 3 bases and the V segment lost 7 bases, leaving 5 bases of the junction unmatched. CDR3 length: 15 residues. CDR1 is SNHLY, CDR2 FYNNEI, per germline. The chain's CDR3 is CASMGQGSSNEKLFF. In nucleotides, the CDR3 is TGTGCCAGCATGGGACAGGGGTCCTCTAATGAAAAACTGTTTTTT.

This clone was seen once. V is TRBV11-2 and J is TRBJ2-7; D perhaps matches TRBD2 (5 bases). Trimming pared 3 bases from V and 0 bases from J, leaving 12 bases between. Germline V gene sequence: CDR1 SGHAT, CDR2 FQNNGV. The CDR3 length is 15 residues. In nucleotides, the CDR3 is TGTGCCAGCAGCTTCCATCGGGGAATCTCCTACGAGCAGTACTTC. It translates to CASSFHRGISYEQYF.